Following are 25 T cell receptor beta chains from one sample sequenced in a study of T cell changes during pregnancy in multiple sclerosis. The table came from immunoSEQ multiplex PCR; TCRdb's copy has only in-frame clones and leaves some out. Counted here are tens of thousands of clones, around 92% occurring once; the ten biggest clones make up more than 1.4%. Sample: peripheral blood, taken before pregnancy. These receptors were collected from a female donor with multiple sclerosis, enrolled in a pregnancy study.

This clone was seen a single time. This sequence joins TRBV6-8 and TRBJ1-6, with D possibly TRBD1 on 6 matching bases. The germline V and J ends were trimmed by 6 bases and 7 bases, with 22 bases remaining between them. The length of the CDR3 is 17 residues. The V gene's germline CDR1 is MNHGY and CDR2 SAAAGT. CDR3 protein: CASRHLIRGARNSPLHF. In DNA form, the CDR3 reads TGTGCCAGCAGGCACCTGATACGGGGGGCACGCAATTCACCCCTCCACTTT.

The V and J genes are TRBV21-1 and TRBJ1-5; TRBD1, the table's D call, lacks a check against the DNA. TRBV21-1 is termed a pseudogene. The CDR3 has 21 residues. CDR3 DNA sequence: TGTGCCAGCAGCAAAGCGGTGGTAGGCCAGGGAGATAGGCGAGGGGGTCAGCCCCAGCATTTT. This sequence encodes CASSKAVVGQGDRRGGQPQHF.

The V and J genes are TRBV19 and TRBJ1-1, with a weak D call TRBD1 (6 bases). The CDR3 has 16 amino acids. V lost 1 base and J lost 4, with 16 bases in between. CDR1 is LNHDA, CDR2 SQIVND, per germline (reference sequence). This CDR3 is CASSIVNRARGTEAFF. In DNA, the CDR3 is TGTGCCAGTAGTATAGTTAACAGGGCAAGGGGCACTGAAGCTTTCTTT.

The J gene is TRBJ2-3, the V gene TRBV7-9, with D perhaps matching TRBD2 (5 bases). Trimming cost V 3 bases and J 0 bases, with 10 bases left between them. CDR3 size: 15 residues. Per the germline V gene, CDR1 is SEHNR and CDR2 is FQNEAQ (reference sequence). CDR3 region: CASSFTDSSTDTQYF. As DNA, the CDR3 is TGTGCCAGCAGCTTCACGGACTCTAGCACAGATACGCAGTATTTT.

The chain combines TRBV9 with TRBJ1-3; D possibly corresponds to TRBD1 (6 bases). Germline assignment: CDR1 SGDLS and CDR2 YYNGEE. Trimming pared 0 bases from V and 6 bases from J, leaving 13 bases between. This CDR3 comprises 15 residues. The CDR3 reads CASSVDFGDTNTIYF. Written as DNA, the CDR3 is TGTGCCAGCAGCGTAGACTTCGGGGACACAAACACCATATATTTT.

The genes are TRBV13 and TRBJ1-1; 9 bases map to TRBD1. The CDR3 has 15 residues. V dropped 6 bases and J dropped 7; count of bases not matched to a gene: 12. The germline gives CDR1 PRHDT, CDR2 FYEKMQ (reference sequence). CDR3 DNA sequence: TGTGCCAGCAGTATCTCTCCGGGACAGGGAGATGAAGCTTTCTTT. Protein product: CASSISPGQGDEAFF.

This chain uses TRBV5-1 with TRBJ2-1; 11 nucleotides align to TRBD2. In germline, CDR1 is SGHRS, CDR2 YFSETQ. The CDR3 has 16 residues. Trimming removed 4 bases from V and 4 bases from J; junction bases left unmatched: 7. CDR3 sequence reads: CASSPDTSGGYNEQFF. The CDR3 region has the DNA TGCGCCAGCAGCCCGGATACTAGCGGGGGTTACAATGAGCAGTTCTTC. The whole variable domain, filled in from reference TRBV5-1 and TRBJ2-1, reads KAGVTQTPRYLIKTRGQQVTLSCSPISGHRSVSWYQQTPGQGLQFLFEYFSETQRNKGNFPGRFSGRQFSNSRSEMNVSTLELGDSALYLCASSPDTSGGYNEQFFGPGTRLTVL.

The chain joins TRBV9 to TRBJ1-2, with D tentatively TRBD1 (5 bases). The CDR3 is 14 residues long. CDR1 and CDR2 from the germline V gene are SGDLS and YYNGEE. Trimming pared 3 bases from V and 7 bases from J, leaving 16 bases between. The CDR3 region is CASSGFRGAVGYTF. The CDR3 nucleotides read TGTGCCAGCAGCGGTTTCCGCGGGGCGGTTGGCTACACCTTC.

The chain combines TRBV21-1 with TRBJ2-1; TRBD2, the table's D call, was not compared with the DNA. TRBV21-1 is a pseudogene. The CDR3 covers 18 residues. CDR3 sequence: CASSKATSGGTSYNEQFF. In nucleotides, the CDR3 is TGTGCCAGCAGCAAAGCGACTAGCGGGGGGACCTCCTACAATGAGCAGTTCTTC.

The chain couples TRBV10-2 to TRBJ2-1; 7 nucleotides align to TRBD2. Losses at the gene ends were 7 bases for V and 4 bases for J; bases not matched to a gene: 7. Per germline, CDR1 WSHSY and CDR2 SAAADI. This CDR3 comprises 14 residues. The CDR3 DNA sequence: TGCGCCAGCACAGTGGGGGGGATTTACAATGAGCAGTTCTTC. Its translation is CASTVGGIYNEQFF.

The chain recombines TRBV18 with TRBJ1-4; TRBD1 might be the D (5 bases). CDR3 size: 14 residues. The V end was cut by 5 bases, the J end by 0 bases, with 7 bases between. In germline, CDR1 is KGHSH, CDR2 LQKENI. DNA of the CDR3: TGTGCCAGCTCAGCGGGGGCAACTAATGAAAAACTGTTTTTT. Translating it yields CASSAGATNEKLFF.

This clone was seen only a few times. This rearrangement joins TRBV29-1 to TRBJ2-7, with 12 bases lining up with TRBD2. Trimming took 2 bases from V and 2 from J; bases not matched to a gene: 7. The CDR3 spans 16 residues. Germline V gives CDR1 SQVTM, CDR2 ANQGSEA. CDR3: CSVEKLAGGSAYEQYF. The CDR3 region has the DNA TGCAGCGTTGAAAAACTAGCGGGGGGCTCAGCCTACGAGCAGTACTTC.

This clone was observed once. The chain couples TRBV25-1 to TRBJ2-2; 8 bases match TRBD2. The germline gives CDR1 MGHDK, CDR2 SYGVNS. Germline trimming cut 1 base from V and 4 bases from J; bases unmatched to any gene: 8. The CDR3 is made up of 17 amino acids. CDR3 amino acids: CASSEFFGTSTTGELFF. The CDR3 DNA reads as TGTGCCAGCAGTGAATTTTTCGGGACTAGTACCACCGGGGAGCTGTTTTTT.

The V call is TRBV30, the J call TRBJ2-2, with 8 bases identical to TRBD1. V dropped 2 bases and J dropped 4; count of bases not matched to a gene: 6. Germline-derived CDR1 and CDR2 are GTSNPN and SVGIG (reference sequence). The CDR3 has 15 amino acids. This chain's CDR3 is CAWSTGQGSTGELFF. CDR3 DNA: TGTGCCTGGAGTACTGGACAGGGAAGCACCGGGGAGCTGTTTTTT.

The gene calls are TRBV5-1 and TRBJ2-7, with D possibly matching TRBD1 (6 bases). The CDR3 totals 14 residues. Germline values: CDR1 SGHRS, CDR2 YFSETQ. Trimming took off 0 bases at V and 1 base at J, with 8 bases between the two ends. This CDR3 reads CASSLAQGSYEQYF. The CDR3 region has the DNA TGCGCCAGCAGCTTGGCCCAGGGGTCCTACGAGCAGTACTTC.

The chain is built from TRBV20-1 and TRBJ1-2; TRBD1 agrees at 9 bases. Germline V gene sequence: CDR1 DFQATT, CDR2 SNEGSKA (reference sequence). The V gene end was trimmed by 6 bases and the J gene end by 8 bases; junction bases not matched to a gene: 4. The CDR3 spans 11 residues. In DNA form, the CDR3 reads TGCAGTGCAGGGACAGGGCGCGGCTACACCTTC. It codes for CSAGTGRGYTF.

This chain links TRBV4-2 with TRBJ2-3, with 16 positions matching TRBD2. This CDR3 is 21 amino acids long. The germline V gene has CDR1 LGHNA and CDR2 YNFKEQ. V lost 0 bases, J lost 4 bases, and 13 bases stayed unmatched. In DNA, the CDR3 is TGTGCCAGCAGCCAAGATACTGGGACTAGCGGGGGGGCCAACCCAGCAGATACGCAGTATTTT. Translation gives CASSQDTGTSGGANPADTQYF.

The chain carries TRBV11-2 and TRBJ1-5; D perhaps matches TRBD1 (5 bases). Trimming took 0 bases from V and 9 from J, leaving 12 bases between them. The CDR3 runs to 14 residues. Germline loops: CDR1 SGHAT, CDR2 FQNNGV. CDR3 DNA sequence: TGTGCCAGCAGCTTAGAGGCCCGGACATGGCCCCAGCATTTT. This gives the protein CASSLEARTWPQHF.

The chain recombines TRBV13 with TRBJ1-1; D is ambiguous. CDR1 and CDR2 (germline): PRHDT, FYEKMQ (reference sequence). The CDR3 is 15 amino acids. Trimming pared 0 bases from V and 1 base from J, leaving 9 bases between. DNA for the CDR3: TGTGCCAGCAGCTTAGGAACGGGGAGGAACACTGAAGCTTTCTTT. The encoded protein is CASSLGTGRNTEAFF. The whole variable domain, remainder taken from reference TRBV13 and TRBJ1-1, is AAGVIQSPRHLIKEKRETATLKCYPIPRHDTVYWYQQGPGQDPQFLISFYEKMQSDKGSIPDRFSAQQFSDYHSELNMSSLELGDSALYFCASSLGTGRNTEAFFGQGTRLTVV.

The rearrangement uses TRBV7-3 and TRBJ2-5, with 12 bases matching TRBD2. J gave up 5 bases and V 2 bases, and 6 bases lay outside the gene matches. The CDR3 spans 16 residues. Germline lookup yields CDR1 SGHTA and CDR2 FQGTGA. Here the CDR3 reads CASSLGASGGAETQYF. CDR3 in DNA: TGTGCCAGCAGCTTAGGGGCTAGCGGGGGGGCGGAGACCCAGTACTTC. The full variable domain, rest sourced from reference TRBV7-3 and TRBJ2-5, is GAGVSQTPSNKVTEKGKYVELRCDPISGHTALYWYRQSLGQGPEFLIYFQGTGAADDSGLPNDRFFAVRPEGSVSTLKIQRTERGDSAVYLCASSLGASGGAETQYFGPGTRLLVL.

This clone was seen just once. This sequence joins TRBV28 and TRBJ1-5; D remains unclear. From germline, CDR1 is MDHEN and CDR2 SYDVKM. V was cut by 1 base and J by 1 base, with 20 bases left in between. This CDR3 is 19 amino acids long. The CDR3 coding sequence is TGTGCCAGCAGTTTATTGACCCCCGGCCCGGAGGCGAGCAATCAGCCCCAGCATTTT. Protein: CASSLLTPGPEASNQPQHF.

This rearrangement joins TRBV6-5 to TRBJ2-7; tentatively, D is TRBD1 (6 bases). The CDR3 is 15 amino acids. Germline loops: CDR1 MNHEY, CDR2 SVGAGI. The V end was cut by 6 bases, the J end by 2 bases, with 17 bases between. CDR3 sequence (DNA): TGTGCCAGCAGCTCCTTCTCCACAGGGACCTACGAGCAGTACTTC. This codes for CASSSFSTGTYEQYF.

The V gene is TRBV19, the J gene TRBJ1-6, with 7 bases fitting TRBD1. V gave up 4 bases and J gave up 9 bases; unmatched junction bases: 3. Germline CDR1 is LNHDA and CDR2 is SQIVND (reference sequence). This CDR3 has 13 residues. This chain's CDR3 is CASSTTGPSPLHF. In nucleotides, the CDR3 is TGTGCCAGTAGTACGACAGGGCCTTCACCCCTCCACTTT.

The chain employs TRBV6-4 and TRBJ1-1; D not resolved. CDR1 MRHNA and CDR2 SNTAGT come from the germline V gene. This CDR3 is built from 13 residues. Trimming stripped 2 bases from V and 1 base from J, with 5 bases between. CDR3 sequence: CASSDGGNTEAFF. In nucleotides, the CDR3 is TGTGCCAGCAGTGACGGCGGGAACACTGAAGCTTTCTTT.

The chain carries TRBV9 and TRBJ1-1, with D perhaps TRBD1 (5 bases). V lost 0 bases and J 0 bases, leaving 18 bases between the germline ends. This CDR3 is built from 18 residues. CDR1 is SGDLS, CDR2 YYNGEE, per germline. CDR3 coding DNA: TGTGCCAGCAGCGTAGCTTTAGTGGGGGGGTACTTGAACACTGAAGCTTTCTTT. It is translated as CASSVALVGGYLNTEAFF.